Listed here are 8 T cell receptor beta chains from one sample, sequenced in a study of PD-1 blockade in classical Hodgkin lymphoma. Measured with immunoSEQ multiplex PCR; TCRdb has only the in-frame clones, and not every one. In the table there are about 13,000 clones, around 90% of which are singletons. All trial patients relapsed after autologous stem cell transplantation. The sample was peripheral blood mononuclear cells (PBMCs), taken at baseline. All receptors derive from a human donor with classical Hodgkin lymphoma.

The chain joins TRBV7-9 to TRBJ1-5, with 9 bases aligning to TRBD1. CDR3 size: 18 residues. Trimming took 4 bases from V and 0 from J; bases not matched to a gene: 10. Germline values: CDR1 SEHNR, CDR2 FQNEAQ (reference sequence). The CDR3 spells CASSSGTGNRYSNQPQHF. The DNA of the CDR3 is TGTGCCAGCAGCTCCGGGACAGGGAATCGATATAGCAATCAGCCCCAGCATTTT.

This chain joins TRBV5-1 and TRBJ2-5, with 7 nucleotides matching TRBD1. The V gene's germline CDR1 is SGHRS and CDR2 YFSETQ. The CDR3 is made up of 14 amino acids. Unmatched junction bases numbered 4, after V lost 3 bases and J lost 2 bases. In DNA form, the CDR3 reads TGCGCCAGCAGCTGGGACAGCCCTCAAGAGACCCAGTACTTC. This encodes CASSWDSPQETQYF. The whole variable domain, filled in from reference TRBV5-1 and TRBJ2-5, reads KAGVTQTPRYLIKTRGQQVTLSCSPISGHRSVSWYQQTPGQGLQFLFEYFSETQRNKGNFPGRFSGRQFSNSRSEMNVSTLELGDSALYLCASSWDSPQETQYFGPGTRLLVL.

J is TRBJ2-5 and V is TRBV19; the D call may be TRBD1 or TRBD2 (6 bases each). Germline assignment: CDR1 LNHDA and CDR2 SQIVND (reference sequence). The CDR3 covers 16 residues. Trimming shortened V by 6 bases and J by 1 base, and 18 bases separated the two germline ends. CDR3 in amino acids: CASRSRGAASQETQYF. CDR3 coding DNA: TGTGCCAGTAGATCGAGGGGGGCAGCTTCCCAAGAGACCCAGTACTTC.

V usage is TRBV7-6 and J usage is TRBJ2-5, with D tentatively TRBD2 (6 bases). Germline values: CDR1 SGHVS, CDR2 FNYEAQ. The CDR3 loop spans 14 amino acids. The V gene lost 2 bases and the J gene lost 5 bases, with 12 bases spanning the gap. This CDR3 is CASSLLAGSETQYF. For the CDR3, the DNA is TGTGCCAGCAGCTTATTGGCGGGGTCTGAGACCCAGTACTTC. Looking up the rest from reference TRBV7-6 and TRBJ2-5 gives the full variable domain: GAGVSQSPRYKVTKRGQDVALRCDPISGHVSLYWYRQALGQGPEFLTYFNYEAQQDKSGLPNDRFSAERPEGSISTLTIQRTEQRDSAMYRCASSLLAGSETQYFGPGTRLLVL.

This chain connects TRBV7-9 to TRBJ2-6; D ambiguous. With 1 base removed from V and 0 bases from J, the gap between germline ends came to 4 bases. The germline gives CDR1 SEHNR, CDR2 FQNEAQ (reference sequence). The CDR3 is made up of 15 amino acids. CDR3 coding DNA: TGTGCCAGCAGCTTAGATGGCTCTGGGGCCAACGTCCTGACTTTC. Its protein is CASSLDGSGANVLTF.

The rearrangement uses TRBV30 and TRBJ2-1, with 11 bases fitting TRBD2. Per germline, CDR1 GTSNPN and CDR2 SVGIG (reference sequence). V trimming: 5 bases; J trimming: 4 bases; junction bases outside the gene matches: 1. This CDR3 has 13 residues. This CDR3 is CAWLAGGYNEQFF. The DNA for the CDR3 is TGTGCCTGGCTAGCGGGGGGATACAATGAGCAGTTCTTC.

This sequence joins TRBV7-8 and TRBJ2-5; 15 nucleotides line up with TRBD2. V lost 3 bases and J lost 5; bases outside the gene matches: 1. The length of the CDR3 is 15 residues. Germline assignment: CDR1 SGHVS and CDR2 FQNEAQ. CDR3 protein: CASSFGLAGGETQYF. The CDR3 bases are TGTGCCAGCAGCTTCGGACTAGCGGGGGGGGAGACCCAGTACTTC.

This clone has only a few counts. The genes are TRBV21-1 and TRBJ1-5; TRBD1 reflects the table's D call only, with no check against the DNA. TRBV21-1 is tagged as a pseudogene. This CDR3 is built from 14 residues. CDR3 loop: CASTRGPPGQPQHF. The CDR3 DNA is TGTGCCAGCACCAGGGGGCCTCCTGGTCAGCCCCAGCATTTT.